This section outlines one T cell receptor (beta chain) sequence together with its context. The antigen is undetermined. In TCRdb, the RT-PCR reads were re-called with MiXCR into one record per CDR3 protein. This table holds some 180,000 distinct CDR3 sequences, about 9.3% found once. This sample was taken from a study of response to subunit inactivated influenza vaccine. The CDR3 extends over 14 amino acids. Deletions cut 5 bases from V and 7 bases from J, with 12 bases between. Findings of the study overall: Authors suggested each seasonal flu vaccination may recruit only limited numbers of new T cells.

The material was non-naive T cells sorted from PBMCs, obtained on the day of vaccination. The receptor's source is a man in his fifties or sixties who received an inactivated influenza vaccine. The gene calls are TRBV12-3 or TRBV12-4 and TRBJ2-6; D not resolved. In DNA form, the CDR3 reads TGTGCCAGCAGTCGTACTCCAGGCGCCAACGTCCTGACTTTC. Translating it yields CASSRTPGANVLTF.